Following are 7 T cell receptor beta chains from one sample sequenced in a study of T cells after yellow fever vaccination (dated by TCRdb to about 2019). The treatment or condition label here, explained by the study, means: live attenuated yellow fever vaccine strain. The method behind the library was 5' RACE. This sample was sequenced with an Illumina HiSeq 2500. The raw public reads went through TCRdb reprocessing: fastp at Q25, MiXCR clone calling, in-frame beta chains kept. All rows with the same CDR3 protein become a single entry with the most common DNA and genes. This sample holds about 630,000 distinct CDR3 sequences; 10% to 15% were observed only once. 15% of the sample belongs to the ten largest clones. Sequences were derived from PBMCs, sampled on the day of the yellow fever booster vaccination. The receptors originated from a man aged 30 to 45 who received the YFV17D yellow fever vaccine.

This clonotype was observed a few times. V usage is TRBV3-1 and J usage is TRBJ2-7; D call uncertain. The CDR3 has 11 amino acids. V was clipped by 0 bases and J by 5 bases, with 2 bases between them. CDR1 and CDR2 from the germline V gene are LGHDT and YNNKEL (reference sequence). CDR3: CASSQDDEQYF. Written as DNA, the CDR3 is TGTGCCAGCAGCCAAGACGACGAGCAGTACTTC.

The V and J genes are TRBV18 and TRBJ2-5; D remains ambiguous. V lost 6 bases and J 2 bases, leaving 10 bases between the germline ends. Germline CDR1 reads KGHSH; CDR2 reads LQKENI. The CDR3 has 13 amino acids. In DNA, the CDR3 is TGTGCCAGCTCTAAGACCATTCAAGAGACCCAGTACTTC. It specifies CASSKTIQETQYF.

The chain joins TRBV5-1 to TRBJ2-7; D uncertain. This CDR3 is 16 amino acids long. V lost 0 bases and J lost 3, with 16 bases in between. In germline, CDR1 is SGHRS, CDR2 YFSETQ. The chain's CDR3 is CASSLGLSTLNYEQYF. CDR3 coding DNA: TGCGCCAGCAGCTTGGGACTCAGCACCCTAAACTACGAGCAGTACTTC.

V gene TRBV29-1 combines with J gene TRBJ2-1; 7 nucleotides align to TRBD1. The CDR3 has 13 amino acids. V was pared by 3 bases and J by 4 bases, with 3 bases of the junction left unmatched. CDR1 is SQVTM, CDR2 ANQGSEA, per germline. This CDR3 reads CSVDRDRYNEQFF. CDR3 nucleotides: TGCAGCGTTGATCGGGACAGATACAATGAGCAGTTCTTC.

This clonotype has only a few counts. V gene TRBV29-1 combines with J gene TRBJ2-7; 7 bases are a match to TRBD1. Germline-derived CDR1 and CDR2 are SQVTM and ANQGSEA. After removal of 6 bases from V and 3 bases from J, the junction contained 8 bases not matched to a gene. The CDR3 contains 13 residues. This CDR3 is CSVVYRGNYEQYF. The CDR3 nucleotides read TGCAGCGTAGTATACAGGGGAAACTACGAGCAGTACTTC.

The gene calls are TRBV7-9 and TRBJ1-3, with D hard to call. In germline, CDR1 is SEHNR, CDR2 FQNEAQ (reference sequence). The germline V and J ends were trimmed by 5 bases and 4 bases, with 21 bases remaining between them. The CDR3 is made up of 17 amino acids. This CDR3 is CASSPQSRTLAGNTIYF. In DNA form, the CDR3 reads TGTGCCAGCAGCCCCCAATCGCGGACTCTCGCCGGAAACACCATATATTTT.

This sequence joins TRBV5-4 and TRBJ2-7, with 7 positions matching TRBD1. This CDR3 is 15 amino acids long. V shed 4 bases, J shed 1 base, and the junction held 8 bases outside the gene matches. CDR1 and CDR2 from the germline V gene are SGHNT and YYREEE (reference sequence). The CDR3 spells CASSAADRASYEQYF. The CDR3 DNA is TGTGCCAGCAGCGCAGCAGACAGGGCGTCCTACGAGCAGTACTTC.